This TCR beta chain was profiled in a study of T-cell reconstitution after alpha-beta-depleted transplantation in children. This CDR3 has 14 amino acids. V shed 0 bases and J shed 8 bases, with 12 bases lying between them. Germline V gene lookup returns CDR1 SGHRS and CDR2 YFSETQ. This clonotype was picked up a small number of times. The authors prepared the TCRbeta library with unique molecular identifiers. TCRdb reprocessed the PCR reads via MiXCR and lists one record per CDR3 protein. Counted here are tens of thousands of distinct CDR3 sequences, about 7.3% occurring once; the ten biggest clones make up around 2.6%.

The clonotype was recovered from a human donor who donated a stem cell graft to a child with acute lymphoblastic leukemia. The rearrangement joins TRBV5-1 to TRBJ2-4; possibly TRBD1 for D (6 bases). The material was PBMCs from the stem cell graft donor, obtained from the stem cell graft. This CDR3 is CASSLAQGLDIQYF. The CDR3 DNA reads as TGCGCCAGCAGCTTGGCACAGGGTTTAGACATTCAGTACTTC.